One TCR beta chain is described in this entry. This sample was taken from a study of CD8 T cells in Susac syndrome. Reverse transcription used about 0.45 to 1 ug RNA and random hexamers. TCRdb fed the immunoSEQ multiplex PCR reads into MiXCR, producing one record per CDR3 protein. The profile shows almost 450,000 distinct CDR3 sequences, roughly 85% of them singletons. The sequencing input was CD8+ T cells from PBMCs. The sequence was obtained from a human donor with multiple sclerosis.

CDR3 sequence (DNA): TGTGCCAGCAGCAAGTATTCGGGAAATGAGCAGTTCTTC. Its translation is CASSKYSGNEQFF. The chain has TRBV21-1 and TRBJ2-1; the table's D call TRBD1 went unverified against the DNA. TRBV21-1 is shown as a pseudogene. This CDR3 has 13 residues.